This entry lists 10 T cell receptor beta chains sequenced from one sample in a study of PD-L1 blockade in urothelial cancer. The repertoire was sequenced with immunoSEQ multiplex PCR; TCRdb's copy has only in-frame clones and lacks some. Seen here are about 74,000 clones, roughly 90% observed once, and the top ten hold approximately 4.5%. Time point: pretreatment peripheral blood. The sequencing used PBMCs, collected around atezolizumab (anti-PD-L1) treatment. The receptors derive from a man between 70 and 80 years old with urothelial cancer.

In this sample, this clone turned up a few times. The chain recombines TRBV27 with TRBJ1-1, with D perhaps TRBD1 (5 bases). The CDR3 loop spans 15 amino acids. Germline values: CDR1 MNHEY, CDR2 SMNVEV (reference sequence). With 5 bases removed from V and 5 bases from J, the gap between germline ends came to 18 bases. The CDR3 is CASSPQGKGGTEAFF. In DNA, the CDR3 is TGTGCCAGCAGTCCGCAGGGAAAGGGAGGAACTGAAGCTTTCTTT.

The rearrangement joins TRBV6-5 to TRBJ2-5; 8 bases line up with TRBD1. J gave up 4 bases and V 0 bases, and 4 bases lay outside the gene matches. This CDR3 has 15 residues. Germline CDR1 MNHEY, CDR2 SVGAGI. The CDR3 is CASSYSGTGGETQYF. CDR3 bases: TGTGCCAGCAGTTACTCGGGGACAGGCGGAGAGACCCAGTACTTC.

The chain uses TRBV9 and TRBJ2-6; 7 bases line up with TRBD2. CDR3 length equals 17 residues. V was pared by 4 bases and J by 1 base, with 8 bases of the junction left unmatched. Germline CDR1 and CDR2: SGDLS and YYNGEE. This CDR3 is CASSRELASSGANVLTF. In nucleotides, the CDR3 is TGTGCCAGCAGCCGGGAACTAGCGAGTTCTGGGGCCAACGTCCTGACTTTC.

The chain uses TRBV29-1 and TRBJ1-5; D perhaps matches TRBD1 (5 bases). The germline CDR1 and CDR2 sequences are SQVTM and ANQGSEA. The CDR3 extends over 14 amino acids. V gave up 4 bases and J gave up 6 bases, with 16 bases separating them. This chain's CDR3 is CSVGEGRRGQPQHF. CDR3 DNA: TGCAGCGTTGGAGAGGGGAGAAGAGGTCAGCCCCAGCATTTT.

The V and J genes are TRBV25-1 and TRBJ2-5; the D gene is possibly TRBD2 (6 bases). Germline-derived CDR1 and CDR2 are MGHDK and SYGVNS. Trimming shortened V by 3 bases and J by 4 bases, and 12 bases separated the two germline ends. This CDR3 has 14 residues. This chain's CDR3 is CASSDLGGLETQYF. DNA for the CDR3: TGTGCCAGCAGTGATTTGGGAGGTTTAGAGACCCAGTACTTC.

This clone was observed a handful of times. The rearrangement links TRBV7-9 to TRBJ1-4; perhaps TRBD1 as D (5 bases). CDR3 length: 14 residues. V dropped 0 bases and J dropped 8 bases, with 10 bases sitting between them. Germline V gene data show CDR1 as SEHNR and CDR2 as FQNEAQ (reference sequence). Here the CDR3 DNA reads TGTGCCAGCAGCTTAGCAGGGACTTACGAAAAACTGTTTTTT. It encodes CASSLAGTYEKLFF.

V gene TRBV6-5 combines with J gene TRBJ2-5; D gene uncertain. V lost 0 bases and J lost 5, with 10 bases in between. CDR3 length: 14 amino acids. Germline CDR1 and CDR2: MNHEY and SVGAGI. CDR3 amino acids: CASSYSLSKETQYF. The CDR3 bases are TGTGCCAGCAGTTACTCGCTATCCAAGGAGACCCAGTACTTC.

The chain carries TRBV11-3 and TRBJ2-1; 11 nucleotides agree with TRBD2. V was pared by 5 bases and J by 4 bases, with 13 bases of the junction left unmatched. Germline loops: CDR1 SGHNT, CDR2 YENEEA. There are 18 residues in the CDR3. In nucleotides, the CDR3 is TGTGCCAGCAGCCCCGGAGTAGCGGGAGGGGGGGAGTACAATGAGCAGTTCTTC. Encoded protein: CASSPGVAGGGEYNEQFF.

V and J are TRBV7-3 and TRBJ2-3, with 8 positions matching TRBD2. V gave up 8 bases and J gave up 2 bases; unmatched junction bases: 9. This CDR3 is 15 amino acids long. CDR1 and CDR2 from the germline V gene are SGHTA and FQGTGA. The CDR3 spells CASSLSGTNTDTQYF. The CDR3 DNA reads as TGTGCCAGCTCCCTTAGCGGGACGAACACAGATACGCAGTATTTT.

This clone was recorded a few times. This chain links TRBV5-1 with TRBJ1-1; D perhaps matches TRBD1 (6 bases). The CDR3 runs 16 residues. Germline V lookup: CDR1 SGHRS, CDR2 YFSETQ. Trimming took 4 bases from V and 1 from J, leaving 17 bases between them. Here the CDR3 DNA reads TGCGCCAGCAGCCGTAGGGATGACAGGCCGAACACTGAAGCTTTCTTT. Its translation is CASSRRDDRPNTEAFF.